This TCR beta chain was recovered during a study of control samples from healthy donors and cancer patients (TCRdb year 2020). As for this clone: Its antigen remains unidentified. The sample holds no much larger clone one base away, and base qualities are not on file.

The germline V gene yields SGHDT for CDR1 and YYEEEE for CDR2. Trimming at the junction amounts to 1 base on V and 0 bases on J, and the germline ends lie 5 bases apart. From its cysteine to its phenylalanine, the CDR3 spans 13 amino acids. Only CDR3 DNA remains: 39 bases, in frame from the first base. Library method: the immunoSEQ multiplex PCR assay. The clones in this table, taken by TCRdb from immuneACCESS, are in-frame only. Not every clone is retained; where verified, under half of the shortfall comes from an unresolved V gene, and the cause of the rest is unknown. Across this sample there are roughly 130,000 clones, with 85% to 95% seen only once. Roughly 9.4% of the sample is in the top ten clones.

Sequenced material: blood. The sequence was collected from a man aged 18 to 29 in good health. The chain joins TRBV5-6 to TRBJ2-7; the D gene is not confidently resolved. The nucleotides read TGTGCCAGCAGCTTGCTGGACTCCTACGAGCAGTACTTC. It specifies CASSLLDSYEQYF.